A single sample is the source of the 30 T cell receptor beta chains below, sequenced in a study of metastatic and nonmetastatic thyroid tumors. TCRdb re-processed the PCR reads through MiXCR. Here the sample spans 91,000 or so clones, roughly 13% being singletons. No patient had received any treatment before thyroid surgery. Sample: blood. The receptors originated from a female donor with papillary thyroid cancer or a benign thyroid nodule (not recorded which). Some clones in this sample may be carry-over from other donors' samples.

This clone was counted once. A junction end diverges from the germline sequence, so it may reflect a read error. This chain connects TRBV5-1 to TRBJ2-7, with D possibly being TRBD2 (6 bases). Germline values: CDR1 SGHRS, CDR2 YFSETQ. The CDR3 contains 16 residues. The CDR3 spells CSSSPGGCASSYEQYF. As DNA, the CDR3 is TGCTCCAGCAGCCCCGGAGGGTGTGCCAGCTCCTACGAGCAGTACTTC.

This clone was found a few times. V and J are TRBV27 and TRBJ2-3, with D possibly TRBD1 on 6 matching bases. V dropped 5 bases and J dropped 8 bases, with 17 bases sitting between them. There are 14 residues in the CDR3. Germline values: CDR1 MNHEY, CDR2 SMNVEV (reference sequence). Written as DNA, the CDR3 is TGTGCCAGCAGTCCCCGGGACATTGAGGGTACGCAGTATTTT. As protein: CASSPRDIEGTQYF.

This clone has at least ten counts. The chain combines TRBV20-1 with TRBJ2-5; D is perhaps TRBD1 (6 bases). V shed 3 bases and J shed 1 base, with 18 bases lying between them. Germline lookup yields CDR1 DFQATT and CDR2 SNEGSKA (reference sequence). This CDR3 region has 16 residues. The CDR3 reads CSASRTQGMTQETQYF. The CDR3 DNA follows: TGCAGTGCTAGCCGGACCCAGGGGATGACCCAAGAGACCCAGTACTTC.

This clone was counted a few times. A much bigger clone sits one base away, suggesting this may be a read error. The V call is TRBV29-1, the J call TRBJ1-2, with D possibly being TRBD1 (5 bases). V gave up 7 bases and J gave up 5 bases, with 14 bases separating them. Germline lookup yields CDR1 SQVTM and CDR2 ANQGSEA. This CDR3 is 12 amino acids long. As DNA, the CDR3 is TGCAGCGGCTGGAGACAGCTATATGGCTACACCTTC. This sequence encodes CSGWRQLYGYTF.

This clone occurred a few times. A read error may explain this, as a much larger clone is one base away. The chain links TRBV29-1 to TRBJ2-1; 7 positions match TRBD2. This CDR3 has 15 amino acids. CDR1 SQVTM and CDR2 ANQGSEA come from the germline V gene. J gave up 5 bases and V 3 bases, and 10 bases lay outside the gene matches. CDR3 nucleotides: TGCAGCGTTGATGGGACTATCGGGGGTGACAATGAGCAGTTCTTC. Its protein product is CSVDGTIGGDNEQFF.

Ten or more counts support this clone. The CDR3 region is CSGEGVSRATEAFF. In DNA form, the CDR3 reads TGCAGCGGCGAAGGTGTCAGCCGGGCCACTGAAGCTTTCTTT. This chain uses TRBV29-1 with TRBJ1-1, with D hard to call. Germline V CDR1 and CDR2: SQVTM, ANQGSEA. Trimming removed 7 bases from V and 4 bases from J, with 19 bases in between. The CDR3 loop spans 14 amino acids. Variable domain in full (rest from reference TRBV29-1 and TRBJ1-1): SAVISQKPSRDICQRGTSLTIQCQVDSQVTMMFWYRQQPGQSLTLIATANQGSEATYESGFVIDKFPISRPNLTFSTLTVSNMSPEDSSIYLCSGEGVSRATEAFFGQGTRLTVV.

The V and J genes are TRBV27 and TRBJ2-3, with 9 bases fitting TRBD2. The length of the CDR3 is 17 residues. The junction had 10 bases not matched to a gene; V was cut back by 6 bases and J by 0 bases. The germline V gene has CDR1 MNHEY and CDR2 SMNVEV (reference sequence). The CDR3 is CASSTLSSGTSTDTQYF. The CDR3 DNA is TGTGCCAGCAGCACACTATCTAGCGGGACTAGCACAGATACGCAGTATTTT.

The table lists this clone with many counts. V is TRBV2 and J is TRBJ2-1; 10 bases are shared with TRBD2. Trimming at V came to 6 bases and at J to 9 bases, leaving 8 bases not matched to a gene. The germline CDR1 and CDR2 sequences are SNHLY and FYNNEI. The CDR3 covers 14 residues. This chain's CDR3 is CASRKAGGPGEQFF. DNA of the CDR3: TGTGCCAGCAGAAAAGCGGGAGGGCCAGGTGAGCAGTTCTTC. Combining the CDR3 with reference TRBV2 and TRBJ2-1 gives the whole variable domain EPEVTQTPSHQVTQMGQEVILRCVPISNHLYFYWYRQILGQKVEFLVSFYNNEISEKSEIFDDQFSVERPDGSNFTLKIRSTKLEDSAMYFCASRKAGGPGEQFFGPGTRLTVL.

At least ten counts were recorded for this clone. The chain links TRBV3-1 to TRBJ1-1; D gene uncertain. This CDR3 has 16 amino acids. Trimming took 4 bases from V and 0 from J, leaving 15 bases between them. The V gene's germline CDR1 is LGHDT and CDR2 YNNKEL (reference sequence). CDR3 protein: CASSRNSLGLNTEAFF. The CDR3 coding sequence is TGTGCCAGCAGCCGAAACAGTCTCGGACTGAACACTGAAGCTTTCTTT.

The chain combines TRBV4-3 with TRBJ1-2; a possible D gene is TRBD1 (6 bases). V lost 0 bases and J lost 4, with 15 bases in between. This CDR3 contains 16 residues. CDR1 and CDR2 from the germline V gene are LGHNA and YSLEER. In nucleotides, the CDR3 is TGCGCCAGCAGCCAAGATCTCCCGGACAGAAGCTATGGCTACACCTTC. This sequence encodes CASSQDLPDRSYGYTF.

This clone was found many times. The chain links TRBV28 to TRBJ2-1; 9 bases align to TRBD2. This CDR3 comprises 14 residues. Germline loops: CDR1 MDHEN, CDR2 SYDVKM. The J segment lost 9 bases and the V segment lost 5 bases, leaving 8 bases of the junction unmatched. DNA of the CDR3: TGTGCCAGCAGTCCACCGGGACTAGCCAGTGAGCAGTTCTTC. Protein: CASSPPGLASEQFF. The full variable domain, its missing parts supplied by reference TRBV28 and TRBJ2-1, is DVKVTQSSRYLVKRTGEKVFLECVQDMDHENMFWYRQDPGLGLRLIYFSYDVKMKEKGDIPEGYSVSREKKERFSLILESASTNQTSMYLCASSPPGLASEQFFGPGTRLTVL.

This clone appeared once. V and J are TRBV30 and TRBJ2-1; no definite D call. V dropped 0 bases and J dropped 3 bases, with 9 bases sitting between them. Germline CDR1 reads GTSNPN; CDR2 reads SVGIG (reference sequence). The CDR3 extends over 14 amino acids. DNA for the CDR3: TGTGCCTGGAGTGTTATAGAGTACTACAATGAGCAGTTCTTC. It translates to CAWSVIEYYNEQFF.

This clone has a count of ten or more. The chain has TRBV3-1 and TRBJ2-7; D unresolved. From germline, CDR1 is LGHDT and CDR2 YNNKEL (reference sequence). The V end was cut by 1 base, the J end by 0 bases, with 10 bases between. The CDR3 is 15 amino acids. In DNA, the CDR3 is TGTGCCAGCAGCCAAGTCTGGCCGAACTCCTACGAGCAGTACTTC. Residues: CASSQVWPNSYEQYF.

This chain connects TRBV7-3 to TRBJ2-2; D gene ambiguous. With 6 bases removed from V and 5 bases from J, the gap between germline ends came to 10 bases. The CDR3 is 13 amino acids. Germline CDR1 SGHTA, CDR2 FQGTGA. CDR3 bases: TGTGCCAGCAGAACGAGTTGGACCGGGGAGCTGTTTTTT. It encodes CASRTSWTGELFF.

This clone came up many times. The chain recombines TRBV12-3 or TRBV12-4 with TRBJ2-2; 7 nucleotides match TRBD2. The V and J ends lost 5 bases and 3 bases, in that order; junction bases with no gene match: 3. The CDR3 is 14 amino acids. CDR3 sequence: CASSLSGDTGELFF. CDR3 nucleotides: TGTGCCAGCAGTCTCAGCGGGGACACCGGGGAGCTGTTTTTT.

In the case of this clone: One end of the junction varies from germline; a read error may be responsible. Other nucleotide sequences from this sample produce the same CDR3. The V and J genes are TRBV9 and TRBJ1-1, with D possibly matching TRBD1 (6 bases). Germline V gene data show CDR1 as SGDLS and CDR2 as YYNGEE. This CDR3 comprises 15 residues. CDR3 coding DNA: TGTGCCAGCAGCATGTTGACAGGATCGAACACTGAAGCCTTCTTT. Its protein is CASSMLTGSNTEAFF. The whole variable domain, filled in from reference TRBV9 and TRBJ1-1, reads DSGVTQTPKHLITATGQRVTLRCSPRSGDLSVYWYQQSLDQGLQFLIQYYNGEERAKGNILERFSAQQFPDLHSELNLSSLELGDSALYFCASSMLTGSNTEAFFGQGTRLTVV.

This clone came up once. A read error may produce the germline difference seen at one junction end. Distinct nucleotide sequences in the sample also encode this CDR3. The chain recombines TRBV20-1 with TRBJ1-4, with D perhaps matching TRBD1 (6 bases). Germline V lookup: CDR1 DFQATT, CDR2 SNEGSKA (reference sequence). The CDR3 contains 17 residues. The CDR3 nucleotides read TGCAGTGCCCCGATGATCCAGGGGCACGCAACTAATGAAAAGCTGTTTTTT. Protein: CSAPMIQGHATNEKLFF.

In its sample, this clone was seen many times. The chain joins TRBV28 to TRBJ2-1; D remains ambiguous. This CDR3 has 12 residues. Germline V gene lookup returns CDR1 MDHEN and CDR2 SYDVKM. V was trimmed by 5 bases and J by 8 bases, leaving 10 bases between them. This chain's CDR3 is CASSGPGDEQFF. In DNA, the CDR3 is TGTGCCAGCAGTGGACCCGGAGATGAGCAGTTCTTC.

About this clone itself: A much larger clone differs from this one at a single base, so this may be a read error. The chain couples TRBV25-1 to TRBJ1-4; D is perhaps TRBD1 (5 bases). The CDR3 is made up of 18 amino acids. The V gene's germline CDR1 is MGHDK and CDR2 SYGVNS. Trimming cost V 5 bases and J 1 base, with 20 bases left between them. CDR3 DNA: TGTGCCAGCAGTCCTTGTAGCAGGGTAGTAGTAACTAATGAAAAACTGTTTTTT. Translating gives CASSPCSRVVVTNEKLFF.

This clone has only a few counts. The gene calls are TRBV27 and TRBJ2-1; 10 bases are shared with TRBD2. J was trimmed by 14 bases and V by 6 bases; bases with no gene match: 4. This CDR3 region has 11 residues. Germline CDR1 reads MNHEY; CDR2 reads SMNVEV (reference sequence). The CDR3 DNA reads as TGTGCCAGCAGAGCGGGAGGGGGGGAGTTCTTC. This gives the protein CASRAGGGEFF.

V and J are TRBV19 and TRBJ2-1, with D perhaps matching TRBD2 (5 bases). CDR1 is LNHDA, CDR2 SQIVND, per germline (reference sequence). V lost 5 bases and J 1 base, leaving 12 bases between the germline ends. This CDR3 region has 15 residues. The CDR3 spells CASSATGSSYNEQFF. The CDR3, as DNA: TGTGCCAGTAGTGCCACGGGGTCGTCCTACAATGAGCAGTTCTTC. The full variable domain, rest sourced from reference TRBV19 and TRBJ2-1, is DGGITQSPKYLFRKEGQNVTLSCEQNLNHDAMYWYRQDPGQGLRLIYYSQIVNDFQKGDIAEGYSVSREKKESFPLTVTSAQKNPTAFYLCASSATGSSYNEQFFGPGTRLTVL.

Many counts were recorded for this clone. This chain connects TRBV30 to TRBJ1-3, with 8 bases that match TRBD1. With V trimmed by 2 bases and J by 5 bases, 5 bases remained unmatched. Germline V gene lookup returns CDR1 GTSNPN and CDR2 SVGIG (reference sequence). This CDR3 has 14 residues. The CDR3 protein is CAWSSWTGRNTIYF. The CDR3 DNA sequence: TGTGCCTGGAGTTCCTGGACAGGGCGAAACACCATATATTTT.

This clone was recorded many times. This chain links TRBV12-3 or TRBV12-4 with TRBJ1-6, with D unclear. This CDR3 has 12 residues. V dropped 7 bases and J dropped 5 bases, with 6 bases sitting between them. The CDR3 DNA reads as TGTGCCAGCACTCTTGATAATTCACCCCTCCACTTT. Translating it yields CASTLDNSPLHF.

The chain combines TRBV5-6 with TRBJ2-7; D is perhaps TRBD2 (7 bases). The V gene lost 4 bases and the J gene lost 2 bases, with 13 bases spanning the gap. Looked up from germline, CDR1 is SGHDT and CDR2 is YYEEEE. The CDR3 contains 14 residues. The CDR3 DNA is TGTGCCAGCAGCCAGGGGCGGGGGACCTACGAGCAGTACTTC. It is translated as CASSQGRGTYEQYF.

This clone appeared many times. V gene TRBV28 combines with J gene TRBJ1-1; weak D call: TRBD1 (5 bases). Trimming left V 7 bases short and J 0 bases short, with 15 bases between. The CDR3 loop spans 15 amino acids. Germline CDR1 reads MDHEN; CDR2 reads SYDVKM. The CDR3 nucleotides read TGTGCCAGCAATCTCTCGTACAGGATGAACACTGAAGCTTTCTTT. As protein: CASNLSYRMNTEAFF.

This clone was found many times. This chain joins TRBV6-1 and TRBJ2-1; D is uncertain. The V end lost 3 bases, the J end lost 6 bases, and 3 bases lay between the germline ends. CDR3 size: 11 residues. CDR1 MNHNS and CDR2 SASEGT come from the germline V gene. DNA of the CDR3: TGTGCCAGCAGTGATCGCAATGAGCAGTTCTTC. Translating it yields CASSDRNEQFF.

This clone was recorded many times. The V and J genes are TRBV14 and TRBJ2-2; D is ambiguous. The CDR3 has 15 residues. CDR1 and CDR2 from the germline V gene are SGHDN and FVKESK. V dropped 1 base and J dropped 3 bases, with 9 bases sitting between them. As DNA, the CDR3 is TGTGCCAGCAGCCAAGCGGTACTTTACACCGGGGAGCTGTTTTTT. Amino acid sequence: CASSQAVLYTGELFF. Together with reference TRBV14 and TRBJ2-2, the CDR3 gives the full variable domain: EAGVTQFPSHSVIEKGQTVTLRCDPISGHDNLYWYRRVMGKEIKFLLHFVKESKQDESGMPNNRFLAERTGGTYSTLKVQPAELEDSGVYFCASSQAVLYTGELFFGEGSRLTVL.

This clone was recorded at least ten times. V gene TRBV27 combines with J gene TRBJ2-1, with unresolved D. Germline V gene data show CDR1 as MNHEY and CDR2 as SMNVEV (reference sequence). The V and J ends lost 1 base and 8 bases respectively, with 3 bases between them. This CDR3 is built from 11 residues. The CDR3 DNA reads as TGTGCCAGCAGTTTATACCATGAGCAGTTCTTC. Translating gives CASSLYHEQFF.

This clone was recorded at least ten times. The chain uses TRBV4-3 and TRBJ2-3; D gene uncertain. V lost 8 bases and J 0 bases, leaving 12 bases between the germline ends. Germline V lookup: CDR1 LGHNA, CDR2 YSLEER. The CDR3 has 14 residues. The DNA of the CDR3 is TGCGCCAGCGCGGCTACACCGAGCACAGATACGCAGTATTTT. Its translation is CASAATPSTDTQYF.

This clone came up many times. The rearrangement links TRBV20-1 to TRBJ1-6, with D perhaps matching TRBD1 (6 bases). The V gene's germline CDR1 is DFQATT and CDR2 SNEGSKA (reference sequence). This CDR3 spans 15 amino acids. Trimming took off 4 bases at V and 7 bases at J, with 17 bases between the two ends. DNA of the CDR3: TGCAGTGCTACCCCCCCGAAGGGGGGGAATTCACCCCTCCACTTT. Protein product: CSATPPKGGNSPLHF.